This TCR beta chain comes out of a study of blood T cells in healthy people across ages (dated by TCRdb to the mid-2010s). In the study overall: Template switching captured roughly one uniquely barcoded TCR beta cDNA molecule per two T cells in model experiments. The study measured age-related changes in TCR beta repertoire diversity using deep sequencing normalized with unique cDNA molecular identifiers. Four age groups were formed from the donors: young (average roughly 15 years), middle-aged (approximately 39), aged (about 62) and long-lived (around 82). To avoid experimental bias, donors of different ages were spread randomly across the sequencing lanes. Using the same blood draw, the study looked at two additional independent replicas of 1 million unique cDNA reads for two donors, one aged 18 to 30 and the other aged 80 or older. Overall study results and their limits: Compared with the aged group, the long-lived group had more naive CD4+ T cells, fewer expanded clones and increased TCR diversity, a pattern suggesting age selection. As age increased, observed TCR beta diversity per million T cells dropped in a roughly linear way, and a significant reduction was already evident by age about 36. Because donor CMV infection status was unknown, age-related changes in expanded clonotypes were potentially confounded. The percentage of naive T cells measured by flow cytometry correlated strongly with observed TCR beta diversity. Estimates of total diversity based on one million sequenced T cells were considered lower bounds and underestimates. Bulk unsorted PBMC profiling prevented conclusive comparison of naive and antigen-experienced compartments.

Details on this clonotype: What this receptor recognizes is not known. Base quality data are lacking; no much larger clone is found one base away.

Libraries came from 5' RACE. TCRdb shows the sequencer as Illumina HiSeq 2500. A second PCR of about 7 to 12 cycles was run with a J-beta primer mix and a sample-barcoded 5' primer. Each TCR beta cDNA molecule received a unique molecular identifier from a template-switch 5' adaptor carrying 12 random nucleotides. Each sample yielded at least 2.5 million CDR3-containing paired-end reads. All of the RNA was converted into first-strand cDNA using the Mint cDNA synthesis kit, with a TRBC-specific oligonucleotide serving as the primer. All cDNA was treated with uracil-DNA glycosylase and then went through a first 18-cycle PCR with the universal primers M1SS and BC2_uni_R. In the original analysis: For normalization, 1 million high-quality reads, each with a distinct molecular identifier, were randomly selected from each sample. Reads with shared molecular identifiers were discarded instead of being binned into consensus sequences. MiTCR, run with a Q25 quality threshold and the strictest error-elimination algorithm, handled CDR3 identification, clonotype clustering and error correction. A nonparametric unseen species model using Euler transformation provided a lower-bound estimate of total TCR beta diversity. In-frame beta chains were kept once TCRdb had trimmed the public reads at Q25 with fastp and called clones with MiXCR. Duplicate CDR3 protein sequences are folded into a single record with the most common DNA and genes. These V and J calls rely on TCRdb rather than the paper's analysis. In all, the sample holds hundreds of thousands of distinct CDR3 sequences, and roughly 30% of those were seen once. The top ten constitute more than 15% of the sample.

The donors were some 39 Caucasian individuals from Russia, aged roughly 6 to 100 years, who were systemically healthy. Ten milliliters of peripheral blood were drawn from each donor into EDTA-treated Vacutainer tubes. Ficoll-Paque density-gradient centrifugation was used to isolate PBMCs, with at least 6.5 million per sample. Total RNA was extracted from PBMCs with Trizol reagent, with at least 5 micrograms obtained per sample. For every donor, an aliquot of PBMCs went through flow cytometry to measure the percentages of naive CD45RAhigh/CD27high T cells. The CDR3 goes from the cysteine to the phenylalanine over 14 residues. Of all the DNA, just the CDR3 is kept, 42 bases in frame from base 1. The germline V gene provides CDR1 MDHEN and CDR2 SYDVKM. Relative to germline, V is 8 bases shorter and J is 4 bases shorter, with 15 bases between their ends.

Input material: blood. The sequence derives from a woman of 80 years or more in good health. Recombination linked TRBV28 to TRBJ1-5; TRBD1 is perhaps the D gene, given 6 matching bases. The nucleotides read TGTGCCAGCGCCGAGGGGGGACCTAATCAGCCCCAGCATTTT. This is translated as CASAEGGPNQPQHF.